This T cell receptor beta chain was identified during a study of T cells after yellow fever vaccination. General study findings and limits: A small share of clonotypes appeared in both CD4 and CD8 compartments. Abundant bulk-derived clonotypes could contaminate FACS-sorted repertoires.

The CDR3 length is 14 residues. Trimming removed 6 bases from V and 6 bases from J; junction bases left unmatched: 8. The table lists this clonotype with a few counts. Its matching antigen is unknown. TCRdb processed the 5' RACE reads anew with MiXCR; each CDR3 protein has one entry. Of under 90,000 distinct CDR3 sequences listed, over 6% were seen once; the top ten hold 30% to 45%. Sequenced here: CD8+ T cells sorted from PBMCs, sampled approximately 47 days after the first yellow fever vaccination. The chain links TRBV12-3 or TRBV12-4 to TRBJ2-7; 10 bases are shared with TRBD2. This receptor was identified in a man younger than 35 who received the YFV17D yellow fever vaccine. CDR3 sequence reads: CASRRAGGPLEQYF. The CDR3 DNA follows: TGTGCCAGCAGACGAGCGGGGGGGCCTCTCGAGCAGTACTTC.